This TCR beta chain was sequenced in a study of identifying expanded T cells in peripheral blood. During the collection period, no donor immune events like infections were recorded. Sequencing used immunoSEQ multiplex PCR; TCRdb keeps in-frame clones, though not all of them. This sample has tens of thousands of clones, with approximately 85% found just once. Findings and limits, study-wide: Over about two and four weeks, about 15 and 19 clones changed, versus approximately 1.2 between replicates. Clone count variance between roughly 2-week samples rose with total template count.

As concerns this clone: The target antigen is unknown.

Material for sequencing was blood. The TCR originated in a person aged 18 to 70 in good health.

CDR3 DNA sequence: TGTGCCACCAGCAGAGATCACGGCAAGCAGTACTTC. Translation: CATSRDHGKQYF. V usage is TRBV15 and J usage is TRBJ2-7, with unresolved D. CDR1 is LNHNV, CDR2 YYDKDF, per germline (reference sequence). Trimming left V 0 bases short and J 8 bases short, with 8 bases between. This CDR3 comprises 12 residues.